This TCR beta chain is drawn from a study of T cell repertoires in aging, cancer and after chemotherapy. Findings and caveats of the study: These repertoire data do not allow conclusions about immunological memory after chemotherapy.

Amplification of TCR beta used genomic DNA extracted from peripheral blood. A word on this clonotype: The target antigen is unknown.

A mixed TRB-A/B primer pool amplified rearranged TRB by multiplex touch-down PCR. In TCRdb, the multiplex PCR reads were re-called with MiXCR into one record per CDR3 protein. The sample yields more than 9,500 distinct CDR3 sequences, roughly 29% seen once. Sequenced material: blood. The clonotype originates from a human donor in good health. The donor label of this sample is uncertain.

CDR3 sequence: CASREGGYEKLFF. Here the CDR3 DNA reads TGTGCCAGCAGGGAGGGCGGGTATGAAAAACTGTTTTTT. This chain connects TRBV27 to TRBJ1-4; D unresolved. The CDR3 is 13 amino acids. V was pared by 6 bases and J by 6 bases, with 11 bases between. Germline CDR1 MNHEY, CDR2 SMNVEV (reference sequence).